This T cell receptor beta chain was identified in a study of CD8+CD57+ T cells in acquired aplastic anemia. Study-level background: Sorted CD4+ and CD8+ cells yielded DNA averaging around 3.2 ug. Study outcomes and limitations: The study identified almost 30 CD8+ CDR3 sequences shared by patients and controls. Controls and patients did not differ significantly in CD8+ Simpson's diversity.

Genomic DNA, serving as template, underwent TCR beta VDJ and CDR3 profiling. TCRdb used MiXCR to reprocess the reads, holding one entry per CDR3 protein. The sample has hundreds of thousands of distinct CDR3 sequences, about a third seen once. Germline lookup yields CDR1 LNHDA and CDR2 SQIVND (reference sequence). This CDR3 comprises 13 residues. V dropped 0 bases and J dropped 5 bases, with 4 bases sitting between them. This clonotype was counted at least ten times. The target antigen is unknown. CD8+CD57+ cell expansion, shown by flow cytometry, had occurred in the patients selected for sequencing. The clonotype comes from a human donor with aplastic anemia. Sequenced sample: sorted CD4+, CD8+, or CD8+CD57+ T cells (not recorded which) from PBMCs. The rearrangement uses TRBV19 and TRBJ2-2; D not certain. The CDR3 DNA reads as TGTGCCAGTAGTATAGATGGTACCGGGGAGCTGTTTTTT. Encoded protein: CASSIDGTGELFF.